This TCR beta chain was sequenced in a study of identical twins. TCRdb processed the 5' RACE reads anew with MiXCR; each CDR3 protein has one entry. The repertoire has hundreds of thousands of distinct CDR3 sequences, less than 10% of them found once; the top ten carry approximately 0.94%. V shed 3 bases and J 0 bases; nucleotides not matched to a gene: 9. Per the germline V gene, CDR1 is GTSNPN and CDR2 is SVGIG (reference sequence). The CDR3 consists of 17 residues. This same sample was also taken into another study, of yellow fever vaccine responses in identical twins.

Sequenced sample: PBMCs. The clonotype originates from a woman under 30 in good health. The V and J genes are TRBV30 and TRBJ2-2; 8 nucleotides line up with TRBD2. CDR3 DNA: TGTGCCTGGAGCACCGGGGGGGGCAAGGCGAACACCGGGGAGCTGTTTTTT. It is translated as CAWSTGGGKANTGELFF.